The 26 T cell receptor beta chains below were found in one sample sequenced in a study of Ad26.COV2.S vaccination and SARS-CoV-2 variants. This table comes from immunoSEQ multiplex PCR, and its TCRdb copy is limited to in-frame clones, with some not included. The data hold 380,000 or so clones, with more than 85% observed a single time. Stated treatment: 19 received Ad26.COV2.S at low or high dose, single or two shots; roughly 5 received placebo; per-sample allocation not given. Samples analyzed were those drawn on day 63 after the first vaccine or placebo injection. The source material was peripheral blood, sampled in a trial of Ad26.COV2.S vaccine versus placebo. The receptors come from a person between 18 and 65 years old who received the Ad26.COV2.S COVID-19 vaccine or a placebo.

The chain links TRBV30 to TRBJ2-5; 9 bases align to TRBD1. The CDR3 extends over 15 amino acids. Germline V gene lookup returns CDR1 GTSNPN and CDR2 SVGIG (reference sequence). Trimming at V came to 2 bases and at J to 5 bases, leaving 9 bases not matched to a gene. The CDR3 coding sequence is TGTGCCTGGAGTAAGCTACAGGGGGCGTGGGAGACCCAGTACTTC. This codes for CAWSKLQGAWETQYF.

This clone was detected only once. The chain recombines TRBV6-2 or TRBV6-3 with TRBJ2-5; TRBD1 agrees at 8 bases. Germline V gene sequence: CDR1 MNHEY, CDR2 SVGEGT. The V segment lost 4 bases and the J segment 5 bases; nucleotides outside the gene matches: 9. CDR3 length: 15 amino acids. The CDR3 loop is CASSSSLDRGETQYF. In DNA, the CDR3 is TGTGCCAGCAGTTCCTCCCTTGACAGGGGCGAGACCCAGTACTTC.

The chain combines TRBV29-1 with TRBJ1-3; D is uncertain. Looked up from germline, CDR1 is SQVTM and CDR2 is ANQGSEA. Trimming took off 5 bases at V and 2 bases at J, with 16 bases between the two ends. The CDR3 sequence is 15 residues long. The CDR3 DNA is TGCAGCGTTCAGGACGGAGCCAGGCCTGGAAACACCATATATTTT. Residues: CSVQDGARPGNTIYF.

This chain joins TRBV13 and TRBJ1-4; D call uncertain. CDR1 and CDR2 (germline): PRHDT, FYEKMQ (reference sequence). Deletions cut 2 bases from V and 0 bases from J, with 10 bases between. The CDR3 runs to 16 residues. The CDR3 DNA is TGTGCCAGCAGCTTAAGGCTTGGGGCAACTAATGAAAAACTGTTTTTT. Translated: CASSLRLGATNEKLFF.

The chain joins TRBV9 to TRBJ1-3, with D unclear. The germline V gene encodes CDR1 SGDLS and CDR2 YYNGEE. V was shortened by 4 bases and J by 0 bases, with 14 bases between the two germline ends. The CDR3 has 16 residues. The CDR3 spells CASSISTVNSGNTIYF. Here the CDR3 DNA reads TGTGCCAGCAGCATTAGCACCGTAAACTCTGGAAACACCATATATTTT. The full variable domain, rest sourced from reference TRBV9 and TRBJ1-3, is DSGVTQTPKHLITATGQRVTLRCSPRSGDLSVYWYQQSLDQGLQFLIQYYNGEERAKGNILERFSAQQFPDLHSELNLSSLELGDSALYFCASSISTVNSGNTIYFGEGSWLTVV.

A remark on this clone: The junction departs from the called germline gene at one end, perhaps through a read error. The genes are TRBV5-6 and TRBJ1-2, with unresolved D. CDR3 size: 12 residues. CDR1 and CDR2 (germline): SGHDT, YYEEEE. The CDR3 coding sequence is TGTGCCAGCAGCTTGGAGGCGGTGTGGAAGGTTTTC. Protein product: CASSLEAVWKVF.

As for this clone: Different DNA sequences within this sample yield the same CDR3. The rearrangement uses TRBV12-3 or TRBV12-4 and TRBJ1-4; the D is unclear. The V gene lost 1 base and the J gene lost 8 bases, with 2 bases spanning the gap. CDR3 length: 11 amino acids. This CDR3 is CASSLGEKLFF. CDR3 nucleotides: TGTGCCAGCAGTTTAGGGGAAAAACTGTTTTTT.

The chain employs TRBV29-1 and TRBJ1-1, with no clear D. Germline loops: CDR1 SQVTM, CDR2 ANQGSEA. This CDR3 is 11 amino acids long. The V and J ends lost 7 bases and 1 base respectively, with 7 bases between them. CDR3 bases: TGCAGCGGGCTCGAGAACACTGAAGCTTTCTTT. It codes for CSGLENTEAFF.

The J gene is TRBJ1-2, the V gene TRBV7-6; a possible D gene is TRBD1 (6 bases). V was cut by 5 bases and J by 4 bases, with 11 bases left in between. The germline V gene has CDR1 SGHVS and CDR2 FNYEAQ. The CDR3 length is 13 residues. DNA of the CDR3: TGTGCCAGCAGCGAACTGACAGGCTATGGCTACACCTTC. It codes for CASSELTGYGYTF.

The genes are TRBV28 and TRBJ1-2; D possibly corresponds to TRBD1 (5 bases). Trimming shortened V by 2 bases and J by 5 bases, and 9 bases separated the two germline ends. Germline-derived CDR1 and CDR2 are MDHEN and SYDVKM. The CDR3 contains 13 residues. In DNA form, the CDR3 reads TGTGCCAGCAGTTTAACAGGCTCTTATGGCTACACCTTC. This sequence encodes CASSLTGSYGYTF.

CDR3: CASSSDRTNTGELFF. In nucleotides, the CDR3 is TGTGCCAGCAGTTCTGACAGGACGAACACCGGGGAGCTGTTTTTT. This sequence joins TRBV6-5 and TRBJ2-2; a possible D gene is TRBD1 (6 bases). V lost 4 bases and J 0 bases, leaving 9 bases between the germline ends. Per germline, CDR1 MNHEY and CDR2 SVGAGI. The CDR3 totals 15 residues.

The rearrangement links TRBV2 to TRBJ2-7; maybe TRBD1 (6 bases). The V gene's germline CDR1 is SNHLY and CDR2 FYNNEI. The CDR3 is 14 residues long. V lost 5 bases and J 3 bases, leaving 14 bases between the germline ends. CDR3 protein: CASSLWLDSYEQYF. The CDR3 coding sequence is TGTGCCAGCAGTCTCTGGTTGGACAGCTACGAGCAGTACTTC.

The J gene is TRBJ2-5, the V gene TRBV7-2, with TRBD1 identical over 7 bases. With 5 bases clipped from V and 2 bases from J, the junction kept 8 bases outside the gene matches. Per the germline V gene, CDR1 is SGHTA and CDR2 is FQGNSA. There are 15 residues in the CDR3. The CDR3 bases are TGTGCCAGCAGCCCCCCGACAGGGCGACAAGAGACCCAGTACTTC. This sequence encodes CASSPPTGRQETQYF.

This chain joins TRBV14 and TRBJ2-7; 12 nucleotides match TRBD2. V lost 4 bases and J lost 4; bases outside the gene matches: 5. Germline V gene sequence: CDR1 SGHDN, CDR2 FVKESK. CDR3 size: 15 residues. CDR3 nucleotides: TGTGCCAGCAGCCCCCAGACTAGCGGGAGATACGAGCAGTACTTC. It encodes CASSPQTSGRYEQYF.

V usage is TRBV5-4 and J usage is TRBJ2-3; D is undetermined. Germline CDR1 and CDR2: SGHNT and YYREEE (reference sequence). V dropped 4 bases and J dropped 0 bases, with 15 bases sitting between them. This CDR3 comprises 16 residues. CDR3 residues: CASSRSQRSSTDTQYF. In nucleotides, the CDR3 is TGTGCCAGCAGCCGCTCCCAGAGATCTAGCACAGATACGCAGTATTTT.

J is TRBJ2-7 and V is TRBV6-5; 10 bases align to TRBD1. Germline V CDR1 and CDR2: MNHEY, SVGAGI. V trimming: 2 bases; J trimming: 6 bases; junction bases outside the gene matches: 4. The CDR3 is 14 amino acids. The CDR3 reads CASSYTTGGSEQYF. The DNA of the CDR3 is TGTGCCAGCAGTTACACGACAGGGGGCTCCGAGCAGTACTTC.

The chain employs TRBV19 and TRBJ1-6, with D possibly being TRBD1 (5 bases). CDR3 size: 15 residues. Trimming removed 4 bases at V and 6 bases at J, with 13 bases between. Germline V gives CDR1 LNHDA, CDR2 SQIVND (reference sequence). As DNA, the CDR3 is TGTGCCAGTAGTACCTACCGTGGGGGTAATTCACCCCTCCACTTT. Protein: CASSTYRGGNSPLHF.

The V call is TRBV6-5, the J call TRBJ1-6, with D tentatively TRBD1 (5 bases). Looked up from germline, CDR1 is MNHEY and CDR2 is SVGAGI. The CDR3 is 14 amino acids. V was pared by 7 bases and J by 10 bases, with 17 bases between. The CDR3: CASTSQWGESPLHF. CDR3 DNA: TGTGCCAGCACCTCCCAGTGGGGCGAATCACCCCTCCACTTT.

In DNA form, the CDR3 reads TGTGCCAGCGGCCGCCCGGGGCCTCAGAACGCCCAGTACTTC. It yields the protein CASGRPGPQNAQYF. V and J are TRBV7-2 and TRBJ2-5; D assignment may be TRBD1 or TRBD2 (5 bases each). The CDR3 sequence is 14 residues long. V lost 8 bases and J lost 9, with 22 bases in between. CDR1 and CDR2 (germline): SGHTA, FQGNSA.

The chain combines TRBV7-2 with TRBJ2-7, with D uncertain. Deletions cut 5 bases from V and 3 bases from J, with 14 bases between. The CDR3 runs to 14 residues. Germline CDR1 reads SGHTA; CDR2 reads FQGNSA. The CDR3 reads CASSQSPDGYEQYF. DNA of the CDR3: TGTGCCAGCAGCCAGAGCCCGGACGGCTACGAGCAGTACTTC.

As DNA, the CDR3 is TGTGCCAGCAAGGGGGCTGAAGCTTTCTTT. This gives the protein CASKGAEAFF. The V gene is TRBV6-5, the J gene TRBJ1-1; D is perhaps TRBD1 (6 bases). V lost 7 bases to trimming and J lost 6 bases, with 6 bases between them. Germline-derived CDR1 and CDR2 are MNHEY and SVGAGI. CDR3 size: 10 residues.

V and J are TRBV13 and TRBJ1-2; unclear D gene. The V and J ends lost 5 bases and 2 bases respectively, with 21 bases between them. CDR3 length: 17 amino acids. The V gene's germline CDR1 is PRHDT and CDR2 FYEKMQ (reference sequence). The chain's CDR3 is CASSLSNFDNWNYGYTF. CDR3 nucleotides: TGTGCCAGCAGCCTATCTAACTTCGATAACTGGAACTATGGCTACACCTTC. Full variable domain (missing parts from reference TRBV13 and TRBJ1-2): AAGVIQSPRHLIKEKRETATLKCYPIPRHDTVYWYQQGPGQDPQFLISFYEKMQSDKGSIPDRFSAQQFSDYHSELNMSSLELGDSALYFCASSLSNFDNWNYGYTFGSGTRLTVV.

About this clone: The sample carries other DNA sequences with the same CDR3. The rearrangement uses TRBV7-3 and TRBJ2-2; D is undetermined. The CDR3 is 14 residues long. CDR1 and CDR2 (germline): SGHTA, FQGTGA. V dropped 5 bases and J dropped 5 bases, with 12 bases sitting between them. The CDR3 protein is CASSLLGDTGELFF. The CDR3 DNA reads as TGTGCCAGCAGCCTACTTGGTGATACCGGGGAGCTGTTTTTT.

The rearrangement joins TRBV6-5 to TRBJ2-2; D unresolved. Trimming stripped 2 bases from V and 3 bases from J, with 4 bases between. Per germline, CDR1 MNHEY and CDR2 SVGAGI. This CDR3 has 13 amino acids. The CDR3: CASSYLYTGELFF. For the CDR3, the DNA is TGTGCCAGCAGTTACCTATACACCGGGGAGCTGTTTTTT.

This clone has just one count. The chain joins TRBV19 to TRBJ2-1; TRBD2 aligns across 12 bases. The CDR3 length is 15 residues. Germline values: CDR1 LNHDA, CDR2 SQIVND (reference sequence). The V segment lost 7 bases and the J segment 4 bases; nucleotides outside the gene matches: 5. The chain's CDR3 is CASTLAGGDYNEQFF. DNA for the CDR3: TGTGCCAGTACCCTAGCGGGGGGGGATTACAATGAGCAGTTCTTC.

The genes are TRBV9 and TRBJ2-2; the D is unclear. Trimming pared 0 bases from V and 4 bases from J, leaving 10 bases between. The CDR3 length is 15 residues. The V gene's germline CDR1 is SGDLS and CDR2 YYNGEE. CDR3 region: CASSVAGLSTGELFF. The CDR3 DNA follows: TGTGCCAGCAGCGTAGCTGGGCTCAGCACCGGGGAGCTGTTTTTT.